This T cell receptor beta chain was identified during a study of blood T cell repertoires in COVID-19. Libraries were prepared by immunoSEQ multiplex PCR; TCRdb keeps only in-frame clonotypes and omits some of them. In the table there are about 190,000 clones, approximately 90% of which are singletons. Germline CDR1 reads LNHDA; CDR2 reads SQIVND (reference sequence). Trimming removed 10 bases from V and 5 bases from J, with 12 bases in between. The CDR3 contains 12 residues. The sample consisted of peripheral blood. The J gene is TRBJ1-5, the V gene TRBV19, with D possibly matching TRBD1 (5 bases). The receptor was derived from a man younger than 40 with acute or convalescent COVID-19. CDR3: CATQGGDQPQHF. The CDR3, as DNA: TGTGCCACTCAGGGAGGGGATCAGCCCCAGCATTTT.